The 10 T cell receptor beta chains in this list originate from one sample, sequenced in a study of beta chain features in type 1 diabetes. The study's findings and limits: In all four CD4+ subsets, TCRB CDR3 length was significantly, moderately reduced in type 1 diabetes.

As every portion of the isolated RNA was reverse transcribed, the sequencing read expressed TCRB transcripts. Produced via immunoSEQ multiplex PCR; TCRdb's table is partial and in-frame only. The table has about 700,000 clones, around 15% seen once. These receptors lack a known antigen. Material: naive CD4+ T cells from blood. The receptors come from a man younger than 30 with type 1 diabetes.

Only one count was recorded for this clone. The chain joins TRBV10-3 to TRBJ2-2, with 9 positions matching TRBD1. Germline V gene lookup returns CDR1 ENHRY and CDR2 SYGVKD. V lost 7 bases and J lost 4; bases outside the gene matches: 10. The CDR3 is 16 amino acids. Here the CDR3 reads CAIKSRQGEATGELFF. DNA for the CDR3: TGTGCCATCAAGAGTCGACAGGGGGAGGCCACCGGGGAGCTGTTTTTT.

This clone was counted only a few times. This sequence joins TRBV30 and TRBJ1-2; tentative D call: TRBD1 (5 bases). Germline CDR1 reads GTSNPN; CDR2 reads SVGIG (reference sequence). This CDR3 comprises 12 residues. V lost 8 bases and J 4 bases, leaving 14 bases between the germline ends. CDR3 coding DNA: TGTGCCCGGGACTCGGAAATCTATGGCTACACCTTC. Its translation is CARDSEIYGYTF.

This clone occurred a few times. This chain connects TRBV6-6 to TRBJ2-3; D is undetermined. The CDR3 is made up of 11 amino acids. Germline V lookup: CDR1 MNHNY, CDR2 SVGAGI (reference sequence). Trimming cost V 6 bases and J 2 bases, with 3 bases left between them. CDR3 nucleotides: TGTGCCAGCAGGTACACAGATACGCAGTATTTT. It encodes CASRYTDTQYF.

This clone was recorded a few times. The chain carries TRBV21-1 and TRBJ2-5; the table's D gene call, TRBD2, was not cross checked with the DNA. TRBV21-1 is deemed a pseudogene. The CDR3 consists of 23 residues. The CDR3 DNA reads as TGTGCCAGCAGCAAAGGTGTGTTCCCTAACAGAGGGGGACTAGCGGCGATACAAGAGACCCAGTACTTC. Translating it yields CASSKGVFPNRGGLAAIQETQYF.

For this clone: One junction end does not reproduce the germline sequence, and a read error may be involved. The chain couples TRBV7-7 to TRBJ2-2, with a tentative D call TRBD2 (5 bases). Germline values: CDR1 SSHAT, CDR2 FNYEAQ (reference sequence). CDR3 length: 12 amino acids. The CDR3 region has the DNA TGTGCTAGCAGCTCGGAGGTCGGGGAGCTGTTTTTT. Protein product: CASSSEVGELFF.

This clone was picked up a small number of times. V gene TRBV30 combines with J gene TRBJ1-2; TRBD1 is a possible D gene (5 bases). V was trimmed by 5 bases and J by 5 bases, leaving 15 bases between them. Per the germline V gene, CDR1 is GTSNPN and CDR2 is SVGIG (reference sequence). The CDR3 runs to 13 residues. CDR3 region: CAWLFQTGYGYTF. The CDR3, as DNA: TGTGCCTGGCTCTTCCAAACAGGTTATGGCTACACCTTC.

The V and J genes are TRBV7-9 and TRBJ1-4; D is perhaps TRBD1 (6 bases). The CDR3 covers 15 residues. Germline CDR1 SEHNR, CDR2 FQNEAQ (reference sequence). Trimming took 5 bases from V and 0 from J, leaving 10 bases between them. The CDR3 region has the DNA TGTGCCAGCAGCCCGGGACACTCAACTAATGAAAAACTGTTTTTT. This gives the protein CASSPGHSTNEKLFF. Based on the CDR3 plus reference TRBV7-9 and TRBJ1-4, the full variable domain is DTGVSQNPRHKITKRGQNVTFRCDPISEHNRLYWYRQTLGQGPEFLTYFQNEAQLEKSRLLSDRFSAERPKGSFSTLEIQRTEQGDSAMYLCASSPGHSTNEKLFFGSGTQLSVL.

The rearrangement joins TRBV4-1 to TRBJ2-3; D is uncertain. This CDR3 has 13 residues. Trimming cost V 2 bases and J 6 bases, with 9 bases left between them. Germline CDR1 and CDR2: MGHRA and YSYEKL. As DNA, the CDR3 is TGCGCCAGCAGCCAACCATTCCGGGATACGCAGTATTTT. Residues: CASSQPFRDTQYF.

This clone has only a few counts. The CDR3 is CASRPEGQGNYEQYF. In DNA, the CDR3 is TGTGCCAGCAGACCCGAGGGACAGGGGAACTACGAGCAGTACTTC. This chain connects TRBV6-5 to TRBJ2-7; 10 bases map to TRBD1. This CDR3 has 15 residues. Germline V gene data show CDR1 as MNHEY and CDR2 as SVGAGI. J gave up 3 bases and V 6 bases, and 8 bases lay outside the gene matches.

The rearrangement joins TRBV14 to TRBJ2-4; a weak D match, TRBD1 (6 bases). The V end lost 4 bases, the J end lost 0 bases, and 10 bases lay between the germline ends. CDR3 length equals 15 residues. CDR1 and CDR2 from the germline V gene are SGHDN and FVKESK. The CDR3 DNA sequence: TGTGCCAGCAGCCGCAGGGGCGCAGCCAAAAACATTCAGTACTTC. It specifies CASSRRGAAKNIQYF.